The 15 T cell receptor beta chains in this list originate from one sample, sequenced in a study of graft-versus-host responses after intestinal transplantation. TCRdb's copy holds only in-frame clones and misses some; the assay was immunoSEQ multiplex PCR. The sample has about 98,000 clones, 86% seen once. Sequenced here: PBMCs, sampled 255 days after intestinal transplant. Every receptor here comes from a human patient who received an intestinal transplant, so some T cells may come from the graft donor.

This clone was counted between two and nine times. The chain couples TRBV7-9 to TRBJ2-1; TRBD2 matches 12 bases. The germline V gene has CDR1 SEHNR and CDR2 FQNEAQ (reference sequence). The trim removed 4 bases at V and 6 bases at J, leaving 10 bases unmatched. CDR3 size: 17 residues. Here the CDR3 DNA reads TGTGCCAGCAGCTCTACCGGACTAGCGGGAAAATCCAATGAGCAGTTCTTC. Translated, it gives CASSSTGLAGKSNEQFF.

The gene calls are TRBV15 and TRBJ1-3; D remains ambiguous. The germline V and J ends were trimmed by 0 bases and 6 bases, with 15 bases remaining between them. The CDR3 has 16 residues. Germline values: CDR1 LNHNV, CDR2 YYDKDF (reference sequence). The chain's CDR3 is CATSRDRVRRENTIYF. The CDR3 bases are TGTGCCACCAGCAGAGATCGGGTCCGGAGGGAAAACACCATATATTTT.

The rearrangement uses TRBV28 and TRBJ2-1; D is uncertain. Per germline, CDR1 MDHEN and CDR2 SYDVKM. The ends were cut back, 5 bases at V and 1 base at J, with 12 bases in the middle. The length of the CDR3 is 15 residues. CDR3 sequence: CASSLGRRSYNEQFF. The CDR3 DNA reads TGTGCCAGCAGTCTGGGAAGAAGGTCCTACAATGAGCAGTTCTTC.

The chain recombines TRBV5-1 with TRBJ2-7, with 11 bases identical to TRBD1. Germline CDR1 reads SGHRS; CDR2 reads YFSETQ. This CDR3 has 14 amino acids. The V segment lost 4 bases and the J segment 3 bases; nucleotides outside the gene matches: 3. CDR3 in amino acids: CASSVGTGGYEQYV. CDR3 in DNA: TGCGCCAGCAGCGTCGGGACAGGGGGCTACGAGCAGTACGTC.

This chain links TRBV27 with TRBJ2-7; tentatively, D is TRBD1 (7 bases). V was clipped by 6 bases and J by 7 bases, with 34 bases between them. Germline-derived CDR1 and CDR2 are MNHEY and SMNVEV (reference sequence). The CDR3 is made up of 19 amino acids. Here the CDR3 DNA reads TGTGCCAGCAGCCGCAGGACTACCCCGGGCACAGGGGCCTTGGGGGAGCAGTACTTC. Protein: CASSRRTTPGTGALGEQYF.

J is TRBJ1-5 and V is TRBV28, with TRBD1 matching 7 bases. The V segment lost 5 bases and the J segment 1 base; nucleotides outside the gene matches: 14. Germline assignment: CDR1 MDHEN and CDR2 SYDVKM. The CDR3 length is 18 residues. The CDR3 DNA reads as TGTGCCAGCAGTCACGGACAGGCCCGGGTAGGGAGCAATCAGCCCCAGCATTTT. Amino acid sequence: CASSHGQARVGSNQPQHF.

CDR3 sequence: CASSLGPNQPQHF. DNA of the CDR3: TGTGCCAGCAGCTTAGGGCCCAATCAGCCCCAGCATTTT. This chain uses TRBV5-5 with TRBJ1-5; D unresolved. Looked up from germline, CDR1 is SGHKS and CDR2 is YYEKEE (reference sequence). The CDR3 extends over 13 amino acids. The ends were cut back, 2 bases at V and 3 bases at J, with 6 bases in the middle.

This chain's CDR3 is CASSWGGNSPLHF. The CDR3 bases are TGTGCCAGCAGCTGGGGGGGGAATTCACCCCTCCACTTT. The chain is built from TRBV5-6 and TRBJ1-6; possibly TRBD1 for D (5 bases). Germline loops: CDR1 SGHDT, CDR2 YYEEEE. Trimming stripped 3 bases from V and 7 bases from J, with 8 bases between. This CDR3 region has 13 residues. Full variable domain (rest looked up from reference TRBV5-6 and TRBJ1-6): DAGVTQSPTHLIKTRGQQVTLRCSPKSGHDTVSWYQQALGQGPQFIFQYYEEEERQRGNFPDRFSGHQFPNYSSELNVNALLLGDSALYLCASSWGGNSPLHFGNGTRLTVT.

The chain links TRBV28 to TRBJ1-3; 12 bases line up with TRBD1. The CDR3 sequence is 20 residues long. The trim removed 4 bases at V and 1 base at J, leaving 14 bases unmatched. Germline CDR1 and CDR2: MDHEN and SYDVKM. The CDR3 coding sequence is TGTGCCAGCAGTTCGAGGCGGCGCCCGGGACAGGGGGCTTCTGGAAACACCATATATTTT. This sequence encodes CASSSRRRPGQGASGNTIYF.

The table lists this clone with a count of one. The chain combines TRBV28 with TRBJ2-2; no firm D call. The CDR3 has 13 amino acids. The germline gives CDR1 MDHEN, CDR2 SYDVKM. V was pared by 6 bases and J by 4 bases, with 9 bases between. This CDR3 is CASRGSITGELFF. CDR3 nucleotides: TGTGCCAGCAGGGGAAGTATCACCGGGGAGCTGTTTTTT.

This clone was seen only a few times. The chain couples TRBV4-2 to TRBJ2-1, with 15 nucleotides matching TRBD2. This CDR3 has 18 amino acids. The ends lost 0 bases at V and 7 bases at J; junction bases unmatched: 7. The germline CDR1 and CDR2 sequences are LGHNA and YNFKEQ. DNA of the CDR3: TGTGCCAGCAGCCAAGACTTAGGACTAGCGGGGGGGCGGAATGAGCAGTTCTTC. Amino acids: CASSQDLGLAGGRNEQFF.

The chain recombines TRBV7-3 with TRBJ1-2; D gene unclear. The germline CDR1 and CDR2 sequences are SGHTA and FQGTGA. V was cut by 5 bases and J by 4 bases, with 11 bases left in between. The CDR3 is 13 amino acids. In DNA form, the CDR3 reads TGTGCCAGCAGCCGACGGGATGGCTATGGCTACACCTTC. This codes for CASSRRDGYGYTF.

This chain links TRBV7-3 with TRBJ2-3; 7 bases are shared with TRBD1. Germline V CDR1 and CDR2: SGHTA, FQGTGA. The CDR3 consists of 14 residues. Unmatched junction bases numbered 2, after V lost 4 bases and J lost 1 base. The CDR3, as DNA: TGTGCCAGCAGCTCGAGGGGGCGCACAGATACGCAGTATTTT. It encodes CASSSRGRTDTQYF.

This clone was recorded only once. The chain couples TRBV7-3 to TRBJ2-3; 12 nucleotides line up with TRBD2. V was clipped by 5 bases and J by 8 bases; unmatched bases: 11. Germline CDR1 and CDR2: SGHTA and FQGTGA. This CDR3 spans 16 amino acids. The CDR3: CASSMTSGGAPVTQYF. The CDR3 coding sequence is TGTGCCAGCAGCATGACTAGCGGGGGAGCCCCGGTTACGCAGTATTTT. The full variable domain, rest sourced from reference TRBV7-3 and TRBJ2-3, is GAGVSQTPSNKVTEKGKYVELRCDPISGHTALYWYRQSLGQGPEFLIYFQGTGAADDSGLPNDRFFAVRPEGSVSTLKIQRTERGDSAVYLCASSMTSGGAPVTQYFGPGTRLTVL.

The V call is TRBV6-1, the J call TRBJ2-5, with 9 bases that match TRBD2. Trimming at V came to 4 bases and at J to 9 bases, leaving 9 bases not matched to a gene. The CDR3 contains 14 residues. The V gene's germline CDR1 is MNHNS and CDR2 SASEGT. The chain's CDR3 is CASSGGGRAGAQYF. The CDR3 DNA reads as TGTGCCAGCAGTGGTGGCGGGAGGGCGGGGGCCCAGTACTTC.